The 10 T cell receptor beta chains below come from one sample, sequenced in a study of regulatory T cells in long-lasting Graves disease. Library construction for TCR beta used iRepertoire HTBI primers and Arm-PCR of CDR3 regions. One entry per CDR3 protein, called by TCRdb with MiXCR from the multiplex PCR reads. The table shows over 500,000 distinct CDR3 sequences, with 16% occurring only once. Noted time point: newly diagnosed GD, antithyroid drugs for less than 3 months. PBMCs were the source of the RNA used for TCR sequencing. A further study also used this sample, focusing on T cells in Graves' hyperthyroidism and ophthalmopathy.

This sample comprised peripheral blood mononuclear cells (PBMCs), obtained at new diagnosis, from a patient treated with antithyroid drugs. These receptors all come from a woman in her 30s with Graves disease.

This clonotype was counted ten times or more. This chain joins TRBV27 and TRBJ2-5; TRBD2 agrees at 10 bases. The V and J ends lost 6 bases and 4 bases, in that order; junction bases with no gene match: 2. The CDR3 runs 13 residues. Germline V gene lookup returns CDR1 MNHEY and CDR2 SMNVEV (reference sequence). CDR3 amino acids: CASSWTSGETQYF. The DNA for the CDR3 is TGTGCCAGCAGCTGGACTAGCGGAGAGACCCAGTACTTC.

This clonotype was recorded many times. The DNA for the CDR3 is TGTGCCAGCAGCCCCGACACTAGGCCCGGGCTGTTCTTC. Amino acids: CASSPDTRPGLFF. The V and J genes are TRBV7-8 and TRBJ2-1, with a weak D call TRBD2 (5 bases). Germline CDR1 is SGHVS and CDR2 is FQNEAQ. The CDR3 is 13 amino acids. V lost 5 bases and J 15 bases, leaving 20 bases between the germline ends. Filled out from reference TRBV7-8 and TRBJ2-1, the complete variable domain reads GAGVSQSPRYKVAKRGQDVALRCDPISGHVSLFWYQQALGQGPEFLTYFQNEAQLDKSGLPSDRFFAERPEGSVSTLKIQRTQQEDSAVYLCASSPDTRPGLFFGPGTRLTVL.

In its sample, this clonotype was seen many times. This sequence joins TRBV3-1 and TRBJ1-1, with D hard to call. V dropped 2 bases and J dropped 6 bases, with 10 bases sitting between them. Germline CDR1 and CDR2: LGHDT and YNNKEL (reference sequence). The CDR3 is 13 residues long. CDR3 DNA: TGTGCCAGCAGCCAACTTGCACGATCTGAAGCTTTCTTT. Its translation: CASSQLARSEAFF.

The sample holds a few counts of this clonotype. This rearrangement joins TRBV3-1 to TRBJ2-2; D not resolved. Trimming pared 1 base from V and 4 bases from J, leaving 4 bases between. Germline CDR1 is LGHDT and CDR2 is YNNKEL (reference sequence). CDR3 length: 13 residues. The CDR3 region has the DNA TGTGCCAGCAGCCAAGCGACCACCGGGGAGCTGTTTTTT. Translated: CASSQATTGELFF.

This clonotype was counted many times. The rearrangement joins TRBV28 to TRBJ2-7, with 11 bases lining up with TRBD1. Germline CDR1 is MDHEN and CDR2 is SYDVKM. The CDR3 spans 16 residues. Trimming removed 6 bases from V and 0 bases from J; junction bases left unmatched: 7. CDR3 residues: CASRSPGTGGSYEQYF. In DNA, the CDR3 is TGTGCCAGCAGGTCACCAGGGACAGGGGGCTCCTACGAGCAGTACTTC.

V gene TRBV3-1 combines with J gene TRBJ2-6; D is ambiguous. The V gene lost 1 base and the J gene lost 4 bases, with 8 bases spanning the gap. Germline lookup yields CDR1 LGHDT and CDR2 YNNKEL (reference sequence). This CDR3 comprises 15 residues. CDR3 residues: CASSQVSGGANVLTF. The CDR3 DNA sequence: TGTGCCAGCAGCCAAGTGTCAGGCGGGGCCAACGTCCTGACTTTC. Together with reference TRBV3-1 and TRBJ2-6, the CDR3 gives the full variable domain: DTAVSQTPKYLVTQMGNDKSIKCEQNLGHDTMYWYKQDSKKFLKIMFSYNNKELIINETVPNRFSPKSPDKAHLNLHINSLELGDSAVYFCASSQVSGGANVLTFGAGSRLTVL.

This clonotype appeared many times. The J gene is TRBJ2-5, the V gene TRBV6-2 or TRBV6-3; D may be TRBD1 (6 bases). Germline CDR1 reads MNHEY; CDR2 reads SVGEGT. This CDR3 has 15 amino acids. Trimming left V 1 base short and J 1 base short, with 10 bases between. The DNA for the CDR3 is TGTGCCAGCAGTTACTTTGGGGGCGGCCAAGAGACCCAGTACTTC. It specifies CASSYFGGGQETQYF.

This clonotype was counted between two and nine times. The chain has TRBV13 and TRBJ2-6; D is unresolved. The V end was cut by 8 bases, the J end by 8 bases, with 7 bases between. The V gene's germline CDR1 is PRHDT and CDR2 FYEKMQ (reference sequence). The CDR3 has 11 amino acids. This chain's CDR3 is CASSVSNVLTF. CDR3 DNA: TGTGCCAGCTCCGTTTCCAACGTCCTGACTTTC.

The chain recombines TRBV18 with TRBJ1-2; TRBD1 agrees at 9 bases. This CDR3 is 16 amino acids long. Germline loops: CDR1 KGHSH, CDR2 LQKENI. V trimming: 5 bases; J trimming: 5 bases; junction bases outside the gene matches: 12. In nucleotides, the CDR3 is TGTGCCAGCTCATCCGACGGGACAGGGAGAGAATATGGCTACACCTTC. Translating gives CASSSDGTGREYGYTF.

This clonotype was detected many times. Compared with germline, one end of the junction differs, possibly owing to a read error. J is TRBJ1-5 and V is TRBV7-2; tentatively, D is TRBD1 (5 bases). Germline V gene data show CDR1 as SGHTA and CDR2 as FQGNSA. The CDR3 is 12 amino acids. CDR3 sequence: CGSGVRDQPQHF. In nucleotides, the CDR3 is TGTGGCAGCGGGGTCAGGGATCAGCCCCAGCATTTT.